This T cell receptor (beta chain) is drawn from a study of blood T cell repertoires in COVID-19. Study overall: Donors in the United States, Italy and Spain gave samples during acute or convalescent COVID-19.

In the original workflow: Reference gene primer amplification gave nucleated cell count estimates. Clones were sequenced by immunoSEQ multiplex PCR, and TCRdb holds only the in-frame ones, with some missing. For V, J and clone size, that table is used; D and trimming come from the DNA. This table holds about 260,000 clones, about 90% found once. This clone was counted between two and nine times. The CDR3 has 13 amino acids. Germline CDR1 reads SEHNR; CDR2 reads FQNEAQ (reference sequence). The V gene lost 2 bases and the J gene lost 6 bases, with 10 bases spanning the gap. This receptor was obtained from a woman between 35 and 50 years old who had recovered from COVID-19. Sequences were obtained from peripheral blood. V gene TRBV7-9 combines with J gene TRBJ1-2; D is ambiguous. The CDR3 spells CASSLFAGDGYTF. The CDR3 region has the DNA TGTGCCAGCAGCTTATTTGCCGGGGATGGCTACACCTTC.